This T cell receptor beta chain was identified during a study of long-term antiretroviral therapy in people with HIV. Findings of the study overall: Blood in the study was drawn between the mid-2000s and the late 2010s, possibly under older ART regimens, which may be less effective than current ones. Dominating the repertoire at all time points were the clones that expanded before ART.

About this clone itself: Its antigen is not known.

Runs used v3.0 of the immunoSEQ assay and were done at survey level. A per-sample goal of roughly 40,000-50,000 T-cell genomes was targeted by sequencing. The repertoire was sequenced with immunoSEQ multiplex PCR; TCRdb's copy has only in-frame clones and lacks some. Seen here are some 13,000 clones, about 80% observed once, and the top ten hold 15% to 20%. The ends lost 1 base at V and 0 bases at J; junction bases unmatched: 7. Germline CDR1 SQVTM, CDR2 ANQGSEA. There are 17 residues in the CDR3. Donors each had at least one pre-ART PBMC sample and at least two post-ART ones. The clonotype comes from a man aged 45-60 years with HIV. The V call is TRBV29-1, the J call TRBJ2-7; 12 positions agree with TRBD1. Sequencing used unsorted PBMCs, obtained around 8 years after starting antiretroviral therapy. CDR3 protein: CSVEGWDRGPSSYEQYF. The DNA for the CDR3 is TGCAGCGTTGAAGGTTGGGACAGGGGGCCTTCCTCCTACGAGCAGTACTTC.